This T cell receptor (beta chain) was observed in a study of T-cell reconstitution after alpha-beta-depleted transplantation in children. This clonotype has at least ten counts. The antigen is undetermined. The TCRbeta library was prepared with unique molecular identifiers. TCRdb fed the PCR reads into MiXCR, producing one record per CDR3 protein. The repertoire holds 97,000 or so distinct CDR3 sequences, with roughly 7.2% as singletons. Notes on the study in general: Roughly two months post-transplant, alpha-beta T cells reportedly originated from several hundred graft clones that had expanded. From newly produced T cells came most of the T-cell counts and diversity one year after transplant. The high TCRbeta diversity at day 60 in some patients came from surviving recipient T cells and thymic progenitors.

The specimen comprised PBMCs, sampled before TCRalphabeta/CD19-depleted stem cell transplant. This clonotype was obtained from a boy between 2 and 10 years old with acute lymphoblastic leukemia, due to receive a stem cell transplant.

In DNA form, the CDR3 reads TGTGCCAGCAGCTTATGGGGGGGCTCCTACAATGAGCAGTTCTTC. Its translation is CASSLWGGSYNEQFF. V gene TRBV7-2 combines with J gene TRBJ2-1; 7 positions agree with TRBD2. The CDR3 sequence is 15 residues long. With 2 bases clipped from V and 0 bases from J, the junction kept 1 base outside the gene matches. The germline V gene encodes CDR1 SGHTA and CDR2 FQGNSA.